These T cell receptor beta chains were read from a single sample in a study of T-cell reconstitution after alpha-beta-depleted transplantation in children. MiXCR was run by TCRdb on the PCR reads, yielding one entry per CDR3 protein. The sample yields approximately 210,000 distinct CDR3 sequences, more than 14% seen once. The sample was PBMCs from the stem cell graft donor, taken from the stem cell graft. Receptors originate from a human donor who donated a stem cell graft to a child with acute lymphoblastic leukemia. CDR3s include the opening cysteine and the closing phenylalanine or tryptophan. A D gene is named only where the DNA matches it firmly. The size entry is marked missing in some rows and otherwise reads once, few, many or a size class.

-	TRBV3-1	TRBJ2-3	many	TGTGCCAGCAGCCAATCGGACTACCAGGGCACAGATACGCAGTATTTT	CASSQSDYQGTDTQYF
-	TRBV7-6	TRBJ2-7	many	TGTGCCAGCAGCTTAGCCAGGGACCACGAGCAGTACTTC	CASSLARDHEQYF
-	TRBV24-1	TRBJ2-3	many	TGTGCCACCAACTCCGCTAGCACAGATACGCAGTATTTT	CATNSASTDTQYF
-	TRBV28	TRBJ2-5	-	TGTGCCAGCGGCGGGACCCTCGATGGAGAGACCCAGTACTTC	CASGGTLDGETQYF
-	TRBV5-1	TRBJ2-7	many	TGCGCCAGCAGCTTAACGACGGGAGTTTACTACGAGCAGTACTTC	CASSLTTGVYYEQYF
-	TRBV20-1	TRBJ1-6	many	TGCAGTGCTAGGCAGGGAGCTGAAGTTTCACCCCTCCACTTT	CSARQGAEVSPLHF
TRBD2	TRBV7-2	TRBJ2-7	few	TGTGCCAGCAGCTCTATTGGACTAGCGGGCTACGAGCAGTACTTC	CASSSIGLAGYEQYF
-	TRBV5-1	TRBJ2-1	few	TGCGCCAGCAGCTTAACCGACGGTTACAATGAGCAGTTCTTC	CASSLTDGYNEQFF
-	TRBV5-1	TRBJ1-5	-	TGCGCCAGCAGCGCAGGAGGGGTCGCAGGGAATCAGCCCCAGCATTTT	CASSAGGVAGNQPQHF
TRBD2	TRBV7-3	TRBJ2-1	few	TGTGCCAGCAGCCCCGCCGTAGCGGGAGTCAGGCAGTTCTTC	CASSPAVAGVRQFF
-	TRBV27	TRBJ2-5	many	TGTGCCAGCAGTTTAATTGCAGAAGAGACCCAGTACTTC	CASSLIAEETQYF
TRBD2	TRBV3-1	TRBJ2-1	few	TGTGCCAGCAGCCAAGGGTGGCTAGCGGGAGCACATGAGCAGTTCTTC	CASSQGWLAGAHEQFF
-	TRBV6-5	TRBJ2-7	many	TGTGCCAGCAGTTACTCGGTAGCGCACTCCTACGAGCAGTACTTC	CASSYSVAHSYEQYF
-	TRBV11-3	TRBJ2-1	many	TGTGCCAGCAGCTTCGAAGGGCATGAGCAGTTCTTC	CASSFEGHEQFF
TRBD2	TRBV6-4	TRBJ2-1	many	TGTGCCAGCAGTCGAGGGAGGGACCCCTACAATGAGCAGTTCTTC	CASSRGRDPYNEQFF
-	TRBV27	TRBJ2-5	-	TGTGCCAGCAGCCCTAACGACTCTCGAGAGACCCAGTACTTC	CASSPNDSRETQYF
TRBD1	TRBV9	TRBJ1-1	many	TGTGCCAGCAGCCCCCATAAGGGACAGGCGAACACTGAAGCTTTCTTT	CASSPHKGQANTEAFF
-	TRBV20-1	TRBJ2-3	many	TGCAGTGCTAATGAGCGAATAAGCACAGATACGCAGTATTTT	CSANERISTDTQYF
TRBD1	TRBV12-3/TRBV12-4	TRBJ1-1	many	TGTGCCAGCAGTTGGGCCGGGACAGCCGTGAACACTGAAGCTTTCTTT	CASSWAGTAVNTEAFF
-	TRBV29-1	TRBJ1-2	-	TGCAGCGTTGAAGAAACGGGGGGCGGGTATGGCTACACCTTC	CSVEETGGGYGYTF
TRBD2	TRBV5-1	TRBJ2-1	few	TGCGCCAGCAGTTCCTTTTGGGTGCCCGGGACTAGCGGGGTCAATGAGCAGTTCTTC	CASSSFWVPGTSGVNEQFF
-	TRBV5-6	TRBJ1-2	-	TGTGCCAGCAGCACGAGAGAGGCGACGATATTGATGACTAACTATGGCTACACCTTC	CASSTREATILMTNYGYTF
TRBD1	TRBV6-2/TRBV6-3	TRBJ2-1	many	TGTGCCAGCAGCCACGGACAGGGGCTATACAATGAGCAGTTCTTC	CASSHGQGLYNEQFF
-	TRBV12-3/TRBV12-4	TRBJ2-7	many	TGTGCCAGCAGGGCCCGGGAGTGGCGCTTTGACGAGCAGTACTTC	CASRAREWRFDEQYF
-	TRBV5-1	TRBJ2-7	many	TGCGCCAGCAGGAGGGCCGAATCTTACGAGCAGTACTTC	CASRRAESYEQYF